Given below is one T cell receptor beta chain in context. The antigen is not known. This sample is drawn from a study of long-term antiretroviral therapy in people with HIV. Study conclusions and caveats: Within the repertoire, clones expanded before ART were dominant at all time points. Relative to control repertoires, HIV repertoires exhibited narrower CDR3 length ranges.

The assay used was immunoSEQ (version v3.0), run at survey level. Profiled with immunoSEQ multiplex PCR; TCRdb holds only in-frame clones, not every one. Here the sample spans about 30,000 clones, roughly 90% being singletons. Germline-derived CDR1 and CDR2 are SGHDN and FVKESK. Trimming cost V 6 bases and J 1 base, with 12 bases left between them. The length of the CDR3 is 14 residues. This clonotype was sampled from a woman aged 35 to 49 with HIV. The sequencing here drew on unsorted PBMCs, taken 5 to 5.5 years after starting antiretroviral therapy. The chain couples TRBV14 to TRBJ2-5; D not certain. Here the CDR3 DNA reads TGTGCCAGCAGACGCGACGGATTCCAAGAGACCCAGTACTTC. It encodes CASRRDGFQETQYF.